This T cell receptor beta chain originates from a study of glioma-infiltrating T cells after dendritic cell vaccination. Germline lookup yields CDR1 SGHVS and CDR2 FQNEAQ. There are 15 residues in the CDR3. Trimming removed 1 base from V and 2 bases from J, with 11 bases in between. General observations from the study: Few patients contributed both blood and tumor specimens.

On this clone itself: The antigen remains undetermined.

Here immunoSEQ multiplex PCR was the method, and the copy in TCRdb shows in-frame clones only, minus some. Here the sample spans 65,000 to 80,000 clones, roughly 79% being singletons. The chain links TRBV7-8 to TRBJ1-1; tentative D call: TRBD1 (6 bases). Sample: blood, taken before dendritic cell vaccination. The TCR sequence derives from a human donor with glioblastoma. CDR3 nucleotides: TGTGCCAGCAGCTTAGGGGTCAGGGGAAACACTGAAGCTTTCTTT. It specifies CASSLGVRGNTEAFF.